A selection of T cell receptor beta chains follows, all from one sample in a study of blood T cell repertoires in COVID-19. Data came from immunoSEQ multiplex PCR; TCRdb stores just in-frame clones and leaves some out. The sample lists some 30,000 clones, roughly 87% occurring once. The material sequenced was peripheral blood. All receptors come from a human donor with acute or convalescent COVID-19. The donor label of this sample is uncertain. Both conserved end residues are part of each CDR3. D genes are given only for firm matches. The listing skips clone size in some rows; elsewhere it reads once, few, many or a size class.

d_gene,j_gene,abundance,v_gene,CDR3aa,CDR3nt
TRBD1,TRBJ1-6,.,TRBV19,CASSILGQGNYNSPLHF,TGTGCCAGTAGTATCCTCGGACAGGGCAACTATAATTCACCCCTCCACTTT
TRBD2,TRBJ2-5,few,TRBV7-9,CASSLGRLAGVETQYF,TGTGCCAGCAGCTTAGGCCGACTAGCGGGGGTCGAGACCCAGTACTTC
TRBD1,TRBJ2-1,.,TRBV18,CASSPGTGSYNEQFF,TGTGCCAGCTCACCAGGGACAGGATCCTACAATGAGCAGTTCTTC
.,TRBJ1-2,few,TRBV6-6,CASSYEGQYGYTF,TGTGCCAGCAGTTACGAAGGACAGTATGGCTACACCTTC
.,TRBJ1-4,.,TRBV19,CASRSLFSVIANEKLFF,TGTGCCAGTAGAAGTCTTTTTTCGGTTATCGCTAATGAAAAACTGTTTTTT
.,TRBJ2-3,.,TRBV24-1,CATSDLLGTSTDTQYF,TGTGCCACCAGTGATTTGCTTGGGACTAGCACAGATACGCAGTATTTT
TRBD1,TRBJ1-2,.,TRBV6-2/TRBV6-3,CASSDRTGTDPYGYTF,TGTGCCAGCAGTGACAGGACCGGGACAGACCCCTATGGCTACACCTTC
.,TRBJ1-2,.,TRBV6-5,CASSPLGGAQNGYTF,TGTGCCAGCAGCCCCCTGGGGGGGGCGCAGAATGGCTACACCTTC
TRBD1,TRBJ2-2,.,TRBV19,CASSIADRGRTGELFF,TGTGCCAGTAGTATAGCGGACAGGGGGCGAACCGGGGAGCTGTTTTTT
.,TRBJ2-7,.,TRBV9,CASSGSEGSSYEQYF,TGTGCCAGCAGCGGCTCGGAGGGGAGCTCCTACGAGCAGTACTTC
.,TRBJ2-5,.,TRBV6-2/TRBV6-3,CASSYPQRQETQYF,TGTGCCAGCAGTTACCCTCAGCGGCAAGAGACCCAGTACTTC
TRBD1,TRBJ2-7,few,TRBV6-5,CASSPGQGPTYEQYF,TGTGCCAGCAGTCCGGGACAGGGGCCCACCTACGAGCAGTACTTC
.,TRBJ2-7,once,TRBV27,CASSLRARGSPYEQYF,TGTGCCAGCAGTTTACGGGCCAGGGGATCCCCCTACGAGCAGTACTTC
.,TRBJ2-7,.,TRBV19,CASSIVEGNEQYF,TGTGCCAGTAGTATAGTGGAGGGGAACGAGCAGTACTTC
TRBD2,TRBJ2-7,.,TRBV19,CASSGRAGYEQYF,TGTGCCAGTAGTGGGAGGGCGGGCTACGAGCAGTACTTC
.,TRBJ2-2,.,TRBV5-1,CASSLEGPGGSSGELFF,TGCGCCAGCAGCTTGGAAGGCCCAGGAGGTTCATCCGGGGAGCTGTTTTTT
.,TRBJ2-1,once,TRBV5-4,CASSLKREPEQFF,TGTGCCAGCAGCTTGAAGAGGGAGCCTGAGCAGTTCTTC
TRBD1,TRBJ2-1,once,TRBV27,CASSLRSSGQGRGEQFF,TGTGCCAGCAGTTTAAGATCTTCGGGACAGGGAAGGGGTGAGCAGTTCTTC
.,TRBJ2-5,.,TRBV30,CAWSTGTSQETQYF,TGTGCCTGGAGCACCGGGACATCCCAAGAGACCCAGTACTTC
TRBD1,TRBJ2-5,once,TRBV7-2,CASSRQGVLETQYF,TGTGCCAGCAGCCGGCAGGGGGTCCTGGAGACCCAGTACTTC
.,TRBJ1-5,once,TRBV2,CASRRGENQPQHF,TGTGCCAGCAGGCGGGGTGAAAATCAGCCCCAGCATTTT
.,TRBJ2-5,.,TRBV9,CASSVASNSQETQYF,TGTGCCAGCAGCGTAGCTTCTAACAGTCAAGAGACCCAGTACTTC
TRBD1,TRBJ2-2,.,TRBV14,CASSLHRDRELRANTGELFF,TGTGCCAGCAGCCTCCACCGGGACAGGGAACTCCGCGCGAACACCGGGGAGCTGTTTTTT
TRBD1,TRBJ1-6,.,TRBV14,CASRRPDRVFDSPLHF,TGTGCCAGCAGGAGGCCAGACAGGGTGTTTGATTCACCCCTCCACTTT
.,TRBJ1-4,.,TRBV10-3,CAISDEGRMATNEKLFF,TGTGCCATCAGTGACGAGGGAAGAATGGCAACTAATGAAAAACTGTTTTTT
.,TRBJ1-1,.,TRBV29-1,CSALSTEAFF,TGCAGCGCCCTCTCGACTGAAGCTTTCTTT
TRBD2,TRBJ2-2,.,TRBV10-1,CASSISGAPDTGELFF,TGCGCCAGCTCGATTAGCGGGGCCCCTGACACCGGGGAGCTGTTTTTT
TRBD2,TRBJ2-2,.,TRBV5-1,CASRLTSGNTGELFF,TGCGCCAGCAGACTGACTAGCGGGAACACCGGGGAGCTGTTTTTT
TRBD2,TRBJ2-5,.,TRBV6-2/TRBV6-3,CASSYPLAGDETQYF,TGTGCCAGCAGTTATCCACTAGCGGGGGATGAGACCCAGTACTTC
.,TRBJ2-3,.,TRBV5-1,CASTGLSTDTQYF,TGCGCCAGCACGGGACTTAGCACAGATACGCAGTATTTT
TRBD2,TRBJ2-1,.,TRBV27,CASSLISVAGGSYNEQFF,TGTGCCAGCAGTCTAATCTCCGTAGCGGGAGGCTCCTACAATGAGCAGTTCTTC
TRBD2,TRBJ2-2,.,TRBV9,CASSVAGLAGQLFF,TGTGCCAGCAGCGTAGCTGGACTAGCGGGACAGCTGTTTTTT
.,TRBJ1-3,.,TRBV5-1,CASSETGPSSGNTIYF,TGCGCCAGCAGTGAAACAGGGCCCAGCTCTGGAAACACCATATATTTT
.,TRBJ1-1,.,TRBV5-1,CASSLGPGTEAFF,TGCGCCAGCAGCTTGGGACCAGGCACTGAAGCTTTCTTT
.,TRBJ2-3,.,TRBV2,CASRVTGLSTDTQYF,TGTGCCAGCAGAGTTACAGGGCTTAGCACAGATACGCAGTATTTT
TRBD2,TRBJ2-1,few,TRBV11-3,CASTPGGLVGNEQFF,TGTGCCAGCACTCCTGGGGGACTAGTTGGCAATGAGCAGTTCTTC
TRBD1,TRBJ2-3,.,TRBV18,CASSLGQGHTDTQYF,TGTGCCAGCTCCCTGGGACAGGGGCACACAGATACGCAGTATTTT
TRBD1,TRBJ1-5,few,TRBV7-9,CASSQGTGNQPQHF,TGTGCCAGCAGCCAAGGGACAGGGAATCAGCCCCAGCATTTT
TRBD1,TRBJ1-2,.,TRBV6-5,CASSYQSAGGRGYTF,TGTGCCAGCAGTTACCAGTCGGCAGGGGGCAGGGGCTACACCTTC
.,TRBJ2-1,.,TRBV5-4,CASSPTAGSSYNEQFF,TGTGCCAGCAGCCCGACCGCAGGAAGCTCCTACAATGAGCAGTTCTTC
.,TRBJ2-7,.,TRBV5-1,CASRYRESDEQYF,TGCGCCAGCAGGTACAGGGAGTCCGACGAGCAGTACTTC
.,TRBJ1-4,once,TRBV19,CASSAPRDFVKLFF,TGTGCCAGTAGTGCCCCCAGGGATTTCGTAAAACTGTTTTTT
TRBD2,TRBJ2-3,.,TRBV5-1,CASSFGTSGYTDTQYF,TGCGCCAGCAGCTTTGGGACTAGCGGGTACACAGATACGCAGTATTTT
.,TRBJ1-1,.,TRBV18,CASSQSTNMNTEAFF,TGTGCCAGCTCACAATCGACTAACATGAACACTGAAGCTTTCTTT
.,TRBJ2-4,.,TRBV18,CASSPPAAKNIQYF,TGTGCCAGCTCACCACCGGCAGCCAAAAACATTCAGTACTTC
TRBD2,TRBJ2-7,once,TRBV10-3,CAISVAGVTYEQYF,TGTGCCATCAGTGTAGCGGGGGTTACCTACGAGCAGTACTTC
.,TRBJ1-1,.,TRBV29-1,CSAAGALNTEAFF,TGCAGCGCTGCAGGGGCCCTGAACACTGAAGCTTTCTTT